These 14 T cell receptor beta chains were all obtained from the same sample, sequenced in a study of response to subunit inactivated influenza vaccine. TCRdb used MiXCR to reprocess the RT-PCR reads, holding one entry per CDR3 protein. The table has hundreds of thousands of distinct CDR3 sequences, about 10% seen once. This specimen consisted of PBMCs from blood, obtained on the day of vaccination. The receptors were gathered from a man in his forties or fifties who received an inactivated influenza vaccine.

This clonotype was seen more than once but under ten times. CDR3 sequence reads: CASSYSLLTASYEQYF. In nucleotides, the CDR3 is TGTGCCAGCAGTTACTCCCTTTTGACAGCTTCCTACGAGCAGTACTTC. The chain has TRBV6-2 or TRBV6-3 and TRBJ2-7; a weak D match, TRBD1 (5 bases). The ends were cut back, 0 bases at V and 1 base at J, with 13 bases in the middle. Germline loops: CDR1 MNHEY, CDR2 SVGEGT. This CDR3 is 16 amino acids long.

There are a few counts of this clonotype. The chain links TRBV3-1 to TRBJ2-5; TRBD2 matches 15 bases. V lost 3 bases and J lost 5; bases outside the gene matches: 10. Looked up from germline, CDR1 is LGHDT and CDR2 is YNNKEL (reference sequence). This CDR3 spans 18 amino acids. CDR3 region: CASSQQGLAGGFLETQYF. The CDR3 nucleotides read TGTGCCAGCAGCCAGCAAGGACTAGCGGGGGGGTTCTTGGAGACCCAGTACTTC.

The V and J genes are TRBV10-2 and TRBJ2-7; 7 nucleotides line up with TRBD1. The CDR3 totals 14 residues. J lost 1 base, V lost 3 bases, and 3 bases had no gene match. Germline V gene sequence: CDR1 WSHSY, CDR2 SAAADI. The CDR3 DNA reads TGCGCCAGCAGTGACTTGGGACAGTCCTACGAGCAGTACTTC. Its translation: CASSDLGQSYEQYF.

This chain connects TRBV19 to TRBJ2-3; D may match TRBD1 or TRBD2 (5 bases each). CDR1 and CDR2 from the germline V gene are LNHDA and SQIVND (reference sequence). V dropped 6 bases and J dropped 3 bases, with 19 bases sitting between them. The CDR3 sequence is 16 residues long. DNA of the CDR3: TGTGCCAGTAGCACCCAAGGGACGCCCGTTACAGATACGCAGTATTTT. Translating gives CASSTQGTPVTDTQYF.

In this sample, this clonotype turned up a few times. A read error may explain this, as a much larger clone is one base away. CDR3 sequence reads: CASGTSGSYEQYF. The DNA of the CDR3 is TGTGCCAGCGGGACTAGCGGGAGCTACGAGCAGTACTTC. V and J are TRBV6-1 and TRBJ2-7; 14 bases agree with TRBD2. Germline V CDR1 and CDR2: MNHNS, SASEGT. This CDR3 contains 13 residues. V was pared by 8 bases and J by 3 bases, with 0 bases of the junction left unmatched.

This clonotype was seen a handful of times. The V and J genes are TRBV28 and TRBJ2-7; 11 bases are shared with TRBD2. The CDR3 length is 21 residues. V shed 3 bases and J 0 bases; nucleotides not matched to a gene: 19. Germline CDR1 is MDHEN and CDR2 is SYDVKM. The CDR3 DNA is TGTGCCAGCAGTTTTTTTCCTGGGGTAGCGGGAGGGAGCTCCACCTCCTACGAGCAGTACTTC. It yields the protein CASSFFPGVAGGSSTSYEQYF.

The chain uses TRBV11-2 and TRBJ2-7; 11 bases match TRBD1. The V and J ends lost 1 base and 7 bases, in that order; junction bases with no gene match: 6. CDR3 length: 15 residues. CDR1 SGHAT and CDR2 FQNNGV come from the germline V gene. The CDR3 DNA follows: TGTGCCAGCAGCTTAGTTGGGACAGGGGGTCGAGAGCAGTACTTC. The encoded protein is CASSLVGTGGREQYF. Filled out from reference TRBV11-2 and TRBJ2-7, the complete variable domain reads EAGVAQSPRYKIIEKRQSVAFWCNPISGHATLYWYQQILGQGPKLLIQFQNNGVVDDSQLPKDRFSAERLKGVDSTLKIQPAKLEDSAVYLCASSLVGTGGREQYFGPGTRLTVT.

V usage is TRBV2 and J usage is TRBJ2-7, with TRBD2 identical over 8 bases. V lost 4 bases and J lost 3; bases outside the gene matches: 5. This CDR3 has 14 residues. In germline, CDR1 is SNHLY, CDR2 FYNNEI. DNA for the CDR3: TGTGCCAGCAGTGCCGATACTAGCGGCTACGAGCAGTACTTC. Encoded protein: CASSADTSGYEQYF.

A few counts support this clonotype. This chain joins TRBV29-1 and TRBJ1-2; the D gene is possibly TRBD1 (5 bases). Germline CDR1 is SQVTM and CDR2 is ANQGSEA. V lost 3 bases to trimming and J lost 0 bases, with 14 bases between them. The CDR3 is 15 amino acids. The CDR3 reads CSVDREEGANYGYTF. The CDR3 nucleotides read TGCAGCGTTGACAGGGAGGAAGGAGCTAACTATGGCTACACCTTC.

This clonotype has just a few counts. The chain has TRBV10-3 and TRBJ2-2; TRBD2 agrees at 13 bases. This CDR3 contains 15 residues. The J segment lost 7 bases and the V segment lost 6 bases, leaving 5 bases of the junction unmatched. Germline values: CDR1 ENHRY, CDR2 SYGVKD. The CDR3 spells CAIRGTSGIGGELFF. CDR3 sequence (DNA): TGTGCCATCAGGGGGACTAGCGGGATAGGCGGGGAGCTGTTTTTT.

This clonotype turned up a few times. The chain carries TRBV5-4 and TRBJ2-6; tentative D call: TRBD1 (5 bases). Germline V gene sequence: CDR1 SGHNT, CDR2 YYREEE (reference sequence). The CDR3 loop spans 16 amino acids. Trimming removed 2 bases at V and 0 bases at J, with 9 bases between. DNA of the CDR3: TGTGCCAGCAGCTTACAGGTTGGCTCTGGGGCCAACGTCCTGACTTTC. It yields the protein CASSLQVGSGANVLTF. The full variable domain, in which reference TRBV5-4 and TRBJ2-6 provide the parts outside the CDR3, is ETGVTQSPTHLIKTRGQQVTLRCSSQSGHNTVSWYQQALGQGPQFIFQYYREEENGRGNFPPRFSGLQFPNYSSELNVNALELDDSALYLCASSLQVGSGANVLTFGAGSRLTVL.

V is TRBV7-2 and J is TRBJ2-7; 8 bases are a match to TRBD2. This CDR3 region has 16 residues. V lost 1 base to trimming and J lost 2 bases; unmatched junction nucleotides: 7. The germline V gene encodes CDR1 SGHTA and CDR2 FQGNSA. Here the CDR3 DNA reads TGTGCCAGCAGCTTAGTGTCTAGCGGGTCCCCCTACGAGCAGTACTTC. It codes for CASSLVSSGSPYEQYF.

This clonotype occurred once. The chain combines TRBV3-1 with TRBJ2-3; a possible D gene is TRBD2 (6 bases). Germline V gene lookup returns CDR1 LGHDT and CDR2 YNNKEL (reference sequence). Between the trimmed V and J ends, which lost 11 bases and 2 bases, there was a span of 26 bases. The CDR3 length is 17 residues. CDR3 in amino acids: CASSHYLGRRPTDTQYF. The CDR3 DNA reads as TGTGCCTCCAGCCACTACCTAGGGAGGAGACCCACAGATACGCAGTATTTT.

Details on this clonotype: A read error may produce the germline difference seen at one junction end. The chain employs TRBV30 and TRBJ1-4; the D is unclear. The CDR3 is made up of 13 amino acids. CDR1 and CDR2 from the germline V gene are GTSNPN and SVGIG (reference sequence). Written as DNA, the CDR3 is TGTGCCTGGAGTGTACAACATCCAGGCCCCTGGGTTTTT. Translated, it gives CAWSVQHPGPWVF.